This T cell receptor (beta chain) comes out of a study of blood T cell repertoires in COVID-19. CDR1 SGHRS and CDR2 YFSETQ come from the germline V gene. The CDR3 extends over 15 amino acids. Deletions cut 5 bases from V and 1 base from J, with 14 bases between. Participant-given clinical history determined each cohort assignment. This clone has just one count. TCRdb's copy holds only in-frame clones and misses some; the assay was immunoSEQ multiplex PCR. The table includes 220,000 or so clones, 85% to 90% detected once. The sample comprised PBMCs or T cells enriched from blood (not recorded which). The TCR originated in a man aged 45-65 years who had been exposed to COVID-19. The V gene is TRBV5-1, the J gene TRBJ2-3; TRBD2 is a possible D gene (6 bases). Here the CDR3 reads CASRPRGIGTDTQYF. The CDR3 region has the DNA TGCGCCAGCAGACCGCGGGGAATCGGCACAGATACGCAGTATTTT.